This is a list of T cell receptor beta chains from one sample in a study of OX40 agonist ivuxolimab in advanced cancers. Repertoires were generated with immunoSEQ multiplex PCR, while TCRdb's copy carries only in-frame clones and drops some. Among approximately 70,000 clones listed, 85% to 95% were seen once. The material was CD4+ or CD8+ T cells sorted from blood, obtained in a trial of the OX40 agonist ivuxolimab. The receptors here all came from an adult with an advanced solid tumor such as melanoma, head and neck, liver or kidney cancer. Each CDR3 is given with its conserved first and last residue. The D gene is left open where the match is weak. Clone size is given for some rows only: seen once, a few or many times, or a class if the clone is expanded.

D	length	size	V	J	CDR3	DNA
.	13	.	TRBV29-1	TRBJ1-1	CSVEERWNTEAFF	TGCAGCGTTGAAGAGCGGTGGAACACTGAAGCTTTCTTT
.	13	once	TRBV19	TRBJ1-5	CASSGRDGQPQHF	TGTGCCAGTAGTGGGAGGGATGGGCAGCCCCAGCATTTT
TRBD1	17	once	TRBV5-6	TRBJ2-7	CASSLAGLNTGAYEQYF	TGTGCCAGCAGCTTGGCCGGTCTTAATACAGGGGCCTACGAGCAGTACTTC
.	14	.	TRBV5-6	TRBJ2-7	CASSLVGGYYEQYF	TGTGCCAGCAGCTTGGTAGGGGGTTACTACGAGCAGTACTTC
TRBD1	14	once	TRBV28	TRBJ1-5	CASSWDRGNQPQHF	TGTGCCAGCAGTTGGGACAGGGGGAATCAGCCCCAGCATTTT
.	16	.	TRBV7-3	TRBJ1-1	CASSFSLGPMNTEAFF	TGTGCCAGCAGCTTCTCACTTGGCCCTATGAACACTGAAGCTTTCTTT
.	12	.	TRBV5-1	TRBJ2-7	CASSSDRLEQYF	TGCGCCAGCAGCTCGGACCGGCTCGAGCAGTACTTC
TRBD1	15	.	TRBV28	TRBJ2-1	CASSTRQGPYNEQFF	TGTGCCAGCAGTACCCGACAGGGTCCCTACAATGAGCAGTTCTTC
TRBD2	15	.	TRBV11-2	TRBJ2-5	CASSFGREGLETQYF	TGTGCCAGCAGCTTTGGGCGGGAGGGCCTAGAGACCCAGTACTTC
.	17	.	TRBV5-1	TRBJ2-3	CASSLGTASSGTDTQYF	TGCGCCAGCAGCTTGGGGACGGCCTCTTCTGGCACAGATACGCAGTATTTT
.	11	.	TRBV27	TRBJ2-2	CASGWTGELFF	TGTGCCAGCGGATGGACCGGGGAGCTGTTTTTT
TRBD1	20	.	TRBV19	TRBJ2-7	CASSIGTGRPPRTRPHEQYF	TGTGCCAGTAGTATAGGGACAGGGAGACCACCGAGGACCAGGCCCCACGAGCAGTACTTC
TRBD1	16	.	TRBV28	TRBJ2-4	CASRSLIRDSRNIQYF	TGTGCCAGCAGAAGCCTAATACGGGACAGCCGAAACATTCAGTACTTC
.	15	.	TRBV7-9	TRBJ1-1	CASSLTGQYLTEAFF	TGTGCCAGCAGCTTAACTGGACAGTATCTCACTGAAGCTTTCTTT
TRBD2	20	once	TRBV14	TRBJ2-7	CASSHPWTSGPDTDTYEQYF	TGTGCCAGCAGCCACCCTTGGACTAGCGGGCCGGATACCGACACCTACGAGCAGTACTTC
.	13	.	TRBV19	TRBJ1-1	CASKQGEYTEAFF	TGTGCCAGTAAGCAAGGGGAGTACACTGAAGCTTTCTTT
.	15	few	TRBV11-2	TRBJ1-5	CASSPGSYSNQPQHF	TGTGCCAGCAGCCCAGGATCCTATAGCAATCAGCCCCAGCATTTT
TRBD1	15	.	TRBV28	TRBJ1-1	CASSLSGGRNTEAFF	TGTGCCAGCAGTTTATCAGGGGGTCGGAACACTGAAGCTTTCTTT
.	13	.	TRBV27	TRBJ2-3	CASSSGGPDTQYF	TGTGCCAGCAGTTCGGGGGGCCCAGATACGCAGTATTTT
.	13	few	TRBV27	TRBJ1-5	CASSLLGGQPQHF	TGTGCCAGCAGTTTGTTAGGGGGTCAGCCCCAGCATTTT
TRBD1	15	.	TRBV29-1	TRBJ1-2	CSVEGGQGAIYGYTF	TGCAGCGTTGAGGGGGGACAGGGGGCGATCTATGGCTACACCTTC
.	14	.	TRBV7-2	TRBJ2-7	CASGGPFDSYEQYF	TGTGCCAGCGGCGGGCCCTTCGATTCCTACGAGCAGTACTTC
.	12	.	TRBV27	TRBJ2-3	CASSPLFDTQYF	TGTGCCAGCAGTCCCCTCTTTGATACGCAGTATTTT
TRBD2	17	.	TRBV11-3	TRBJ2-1	CASSSIGASGRDNEQFF	TGTGCCAGCAGCTCCATCGGGGCTAGCGGGAGAGACAATGAGCAGTTCTTC
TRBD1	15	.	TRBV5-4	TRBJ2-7	CASSLRTGVSYEQYF	TGTGCCAGCAGCTTAAGGACAGGGGTCTCCTACGAGCAGTACTTC
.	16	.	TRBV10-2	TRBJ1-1	CASGRGFLPLNTEAFF	TGCGCCAGCGGCCGAGGGTTCCTCCCCTTGAACACTGAAGCTTTCTTT
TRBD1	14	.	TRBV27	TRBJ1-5	CASRFGTDNQPQHF	TGTGCCAGCAGATTTGGGACAGACAATCAGCCCCAGCATTTT
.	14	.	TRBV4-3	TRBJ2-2	CASSQQGNTGELFF	TGCGCCAGCAGCCAACAGGGGAACACCGGGGAGCTGTTTTTT
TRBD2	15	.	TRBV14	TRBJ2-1	CASSQGGLARNEQFF	TGTGCCAGCAGCCAAGGGGGACTAGCGAGGAATGAGCAGTTCTTC
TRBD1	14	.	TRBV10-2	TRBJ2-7	CATSPRTGDYEQYF	TGCGCCACCTCTCCCCGGACAGGGGACTACGAGCAGTACTTC
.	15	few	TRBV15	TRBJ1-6	CATSRGFQGNSPLHF	TGTGCCACCAGCAGAGGATTCCAGGGTAATTCACCCCTCCACTTT
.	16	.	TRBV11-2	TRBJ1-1	CASSLSRGRGGTEAFF	TGTGCCAGCAGCCTGAGCCGAGGTAGGGGGGGAACTGAAGCTTTCTTT
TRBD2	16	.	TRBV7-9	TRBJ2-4	CASSPTGGLAKNIQYF	TGTGCCAGCAGCCCGACGGGGGGGCTAGCCAAAAACATTCAGTACTTC
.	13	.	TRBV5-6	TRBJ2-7	CASTKGASYEQYF	TGTGCCAGCACCAAAGGGGCATCCTACGAGCAGTACTTC
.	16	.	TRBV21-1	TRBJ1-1	CASSKALWSKRTEAFF	TGTGCCAGCAGCAAAGCGCTTTGGAGTAAAAGGACTGAAGCTTTCTTT
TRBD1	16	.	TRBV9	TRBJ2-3	CASSGAQGAWSDTQYF	TGTGCCAGCAGCGGAGCACAGGGGGCCTGGTCAGATACGCAGTATTTT
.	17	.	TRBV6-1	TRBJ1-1	CASSENPFGYRNTEAFF	TGTGCCAGCAGTGAAAATCCCTTCGGATACAGGAACACTGAAGCTTTCTTT
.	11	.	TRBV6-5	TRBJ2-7	CASSQGSEQYF	TGTGCCAGCAGCCAGGGCTCCGAGCAGTACTTC
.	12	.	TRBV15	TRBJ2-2	CATSSWTGELFF	TGTGCCACCAGCAGCTGGACCGGGGAGCTGTTTTTT
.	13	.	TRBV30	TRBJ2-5	CAWSILIGATQYF	TGTGCCTGGAGTATCTTGATTGGCGCGACCCAGTACTTC
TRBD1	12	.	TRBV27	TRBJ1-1	CASSSGTGGAFF	TGTGCCAGCAGTAGTGGGACAGGGGGAGCTTTCTTT
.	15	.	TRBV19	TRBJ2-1	CASSGLPSSYNEQFF	TGTGCCAGTAGCGGACTGCCGAGCTCCTACAATGAGCAGTTCTTC
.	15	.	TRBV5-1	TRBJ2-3	CASSLAGRQGDTQYF	TGCGCCAGCAGCTTGGCGGGACGGCAGGGGGATACGCAGTATTTT
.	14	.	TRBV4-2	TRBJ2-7	CASSQGTGTYEQYF	TGTGCCAGCAGCCAAGGAACAGGCACCTACGAGCAGTACTTC
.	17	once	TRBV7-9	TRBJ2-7	CASSLVPPGRGSYEQYF	TGTGCCAGCAGCTTAGTTCCTCCGGGACGTGGGTCCTACGAGCAGTACTTC
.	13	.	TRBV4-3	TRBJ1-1	CASSQGRPTEAFF	TGCGCCAGCAGCCAAGGCAGGCCCACTGAAGCTTTCTTT
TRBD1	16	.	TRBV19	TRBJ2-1	CASRPGGQGGYNEQFF	TGTGCCAGTAGGCCGGGAGGACAGGGGGGCTACAATGAGCAGTTCTTC
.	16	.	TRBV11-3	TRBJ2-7	CASSLDPGGNHYEQYF	TGTGCCAGCAGCTTAGACCCCGGGGGTAACCACTACGAGCAGTACTTC
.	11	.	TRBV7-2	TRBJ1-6	CASSSGTGLHF	TGTGCCAGCAGCTCCGGAACAGGCCTCCACTTT
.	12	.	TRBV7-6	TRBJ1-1	CASSTRGGEAFF	TGTGCCAGCAGCACCCGTGGTGGGGAAGCTTTCTTT
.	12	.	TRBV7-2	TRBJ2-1	CASSLGLVEQFF	TGTGCCAGCAGCTTGGGGTTGGTTGAGCAGTTCTTC
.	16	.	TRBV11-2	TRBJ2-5	CASSTHPGDFWETQYF	TGTGCCAGCAGCACCCATCCAGGGGACTTTTGGGAGACCCAGTACTTC
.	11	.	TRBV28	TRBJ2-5	CASSLEETQYF	TGTGCCAGCAGCCTGGAGGAGACCCAGTACTTC
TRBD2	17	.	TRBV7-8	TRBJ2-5	CASFLTAGILEQETQYF	TGTGCCAGCTTCTTGACAGCGGGGATCCTGGAGCAAGAGACCCAGTACTTC
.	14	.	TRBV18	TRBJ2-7	CASSAVGGPYEQYF	TGTGCCAGCTCAGCCGTGGGGGGCCCCTACGAGCAGTACTTC
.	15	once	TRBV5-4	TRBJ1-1	CASRFMGGPNTEAFF	TGTGCCAGCAGGTTTATGGGGGGGCCGAACACTGAAGCTTTCTTT
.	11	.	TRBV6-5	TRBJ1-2	CASRASGGYTF	TGTGCCAGCAGGGCCAGTGGGGGCTACACCTTC